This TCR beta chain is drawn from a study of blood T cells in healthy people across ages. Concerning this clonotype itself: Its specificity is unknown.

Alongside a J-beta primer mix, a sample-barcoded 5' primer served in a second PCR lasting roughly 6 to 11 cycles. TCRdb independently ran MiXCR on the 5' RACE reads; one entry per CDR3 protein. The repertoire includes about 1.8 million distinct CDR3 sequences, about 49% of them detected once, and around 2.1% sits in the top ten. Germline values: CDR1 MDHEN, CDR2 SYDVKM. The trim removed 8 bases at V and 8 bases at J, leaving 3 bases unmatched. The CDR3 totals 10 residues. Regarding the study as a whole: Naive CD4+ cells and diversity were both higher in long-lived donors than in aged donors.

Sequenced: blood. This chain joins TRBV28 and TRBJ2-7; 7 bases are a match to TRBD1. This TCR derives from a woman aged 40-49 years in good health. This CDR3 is CASGTDKQYF. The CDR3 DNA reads TGTGCCAGCGGGACAGACAAGCAGTACTTC. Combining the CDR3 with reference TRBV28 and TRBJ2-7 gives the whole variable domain DVKVTQSSRYLVKRTGEKVFLECVQDMDHENMFWYRQDPGLGLRLIYFSYDVKMKEKGDIPEGYSVSREKKERFSLILESASTNQTSMYLCASGTDKQYFGPGTRLTVT.